This TCR beta chain was identified in a study of vaccination effects on CD4 cells after COVID-19. Study-level findings and limits: Only a few convalescent patients and no early post-infection timepoints featured in the study.

Remarks on this clone: The antigen is undetermined.

Trimming left V 4 bases short and J 9 bases short, with 13 bases between. The CDR3 loop spans 13 amino acids. Germline V lookup: CDR1 SGHDN, CDR2 FVKESK. TCRdb's table, derived via immunoSEQ multiplex PCR, lists solely in-frame clones and lacks some. The sample lists tens of thousands of clones, 74% occurring once. Sequencing was preceded by expansion of antigen-specific CD4+ T cells with viral peptide pools in the ViraFEST assay. After about 10 days in culture, the CD4+ T cells were isolated. Approximately 2 million PBMC were seeded per well and grown in the presence of roughly 11 IU/ml IL-2 and 9.5 to 10 ug/ml peptides. Replacing half the medium with IL-2 medium was done on days 3 and 7.

Sequencing was performed on CD4+ T cells from PBMCs cultured with HCoV-229E spike peptides, taken before COVID-19 vaccination. The chain combines TRBV14 with TRBJ2-1; tentative D call: TRBD1 (6 bases). This sequence was found in a human donor who received a COVID-19 vaccine. This chain's CDR3 is CASSPFSRGEQFF. Here the CDR3 DNA reads TGTGCCAGCAGCCCTTTTTCCAGGGGTGAGCAGTTCTTC.